This entry lists 2 T cell receptor beta chains sequenced from one sample in a study of neurological immune-mediated disorders. TCRdb re-called the 5' RACE reads through MiXCR, storing one row per CDR3 protein. The table includes roughly 100,000 distinct CDR3 sequences, around 3.4% detected once. The sequenced material came from PBMCs. The receptors were sampled from a woman aged 18-29 years with multiple sclerosis.

Ten or more counts support this clonotype. The chain combines TRBV25-1 with TRBJ1-4; maybe TRBD1 (6 bases). The CDR3 totals 15 residues. The V end was cut by 0 bases, the J end by 8 bases, with 13 bases between. The germline V gene encodes CDR1 MGHDK and CDR2 SYGVNS. The CDR3 loop reads CASSEYAGQREKLFF. DNA for the CDR3: TGTGCCAGCAGTGAATATGCGGGACAACGGGAAAAACTGTTTTTT.

This clonotype came up a few times. The chain is built from TRBV5-1 and TRBJ2-3; 13 positions agree with TRBD2. Looked up from germline, CDR1 is SGHRS and CDR2 is YFSETQ. The CDR3 runs 17 residues. Losses at the gene ends were 4 bases for V and 2 bases for J; bases not matched to a gene: 7. The CDR3 here is CASSRRTSGSTTDTQYF. The CDR3 region has the DNA TGCGCCAGCAGCCGTCGGACTAGCGGGAGTACCACAGATACGCAGTATTTT.